This T cell receptor (beta chain) was found in a study of blood T cell repertoires in COVID-19. Study context: COVID-19 samples, acute and convalescent, were from the United States, Italy and Spain. Sources were T cells, B-cell-depleted T cells, or PBMCs; the material itself was cDNA or gDNA.

The ends lost 3 bases at V and 3 bases at J; junction bases unmatched: 9. The CDR3 extends over 16 amino acids. In germline, CDR1 is SGDLS, CDR2 YYNGEE. Study processing details: Amplified reference gene primers provided the basis for estimating nucleated cell counts. Assay: immunoSEQ multiplex PCR; the TCRdb copy retains only in-frame clones and omits some. V, J and clone size are those of that table, while D and trimming were read from the DNA. The sample lists about 62,000 clones, about nine tenths occurring once. The sequence derives from a woman of 80 years or more with acute or convalescent COVID-19. Input material: peripheral blood. The chain is built from TRBV9 and TRBJ2-5; TRBD1 aligns across 9 bases. The CDR3 here is CASSAPTGGWEETQYF. The CDR3 nucleotides are TGTGCCAGCAGCGCACCCACAGGGGGCTGGGAAGAGACCCAGTACTTC.